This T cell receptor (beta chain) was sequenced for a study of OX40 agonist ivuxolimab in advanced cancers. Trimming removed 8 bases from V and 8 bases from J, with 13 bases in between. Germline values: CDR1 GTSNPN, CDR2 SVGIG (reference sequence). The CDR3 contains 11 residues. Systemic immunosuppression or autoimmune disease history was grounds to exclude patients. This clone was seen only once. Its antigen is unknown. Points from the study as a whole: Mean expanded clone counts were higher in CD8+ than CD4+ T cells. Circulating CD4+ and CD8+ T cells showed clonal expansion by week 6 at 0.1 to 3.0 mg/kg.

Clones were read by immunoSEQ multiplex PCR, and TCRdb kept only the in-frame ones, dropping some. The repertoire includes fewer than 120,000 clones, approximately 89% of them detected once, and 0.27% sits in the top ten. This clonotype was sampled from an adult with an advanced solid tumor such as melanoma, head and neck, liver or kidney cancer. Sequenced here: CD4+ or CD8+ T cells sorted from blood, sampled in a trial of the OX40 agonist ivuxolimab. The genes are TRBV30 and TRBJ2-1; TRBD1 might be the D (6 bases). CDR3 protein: CAGTGRHEQFF. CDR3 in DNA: TGTGCCGGAACAGGGCGGCATGAGCAGTTCTTC.